This TCR beta chain stems from a study of blood T cell repertoires in COVID-19. In the study overall: Samples taken during acute and convalescent COVID-19 were collected in the United States, Italy and Spain. Nucleic acid was either cDNA or gDNA, and it came from T cells, B-cell-depleted T cells, or PBMCs.

In the authors' workflow: Using reference gene primer amplification, nucleated cell counts were estimated. This table comes from immunoSEQ multiplex PCR, and its TCRdb copy is limited to in-frame clones, with some not included. V, J and clone size are taken as reported in that table, and D and trimming were inferred from the DNA itself. The sample has about 280,000 clones; under 90% are singletons. Germline V lookup: CDR1 SEHNR, CDR2 FQNEAQ (reference sequence). The length of the CDR3 is 16 residues. Trimming at V came to 4 bases and at J to 2 bases, leaving 6 bases not matched to a gene. The chain joins TRBV7-9 to TRBJ1-5, with 9 bases that match TRBD1. The TCR sequence derives from a woman aged 45-65 years who had recovered from COVID-19. Specimen: peripheral blood. DNA for the CDR3: TGTGCCAGCAGCTACGACAGGGGGGGAGGCAATCAGCCCCAGCATTTT. Its protein product is CASSYDRGGGNQPQHF.